This section outlines one T cell receptor beta chain sequence together with its context. This clone was recorded a few times. It has no known antigen specificity. No qualities accompany the bases; no much larger clone lies one base away. Patients with autoimmune disease history or receiving systemic immunosuppression were excluded from the trial. In every dose cohort, peripheral blood was drawn for TCR sequencing at baseline, cycle 4 day 1, and cycle 7 day 1. The samples were taken from a phase I, first-in-human, multicenter, open-label dose-escalation trial of ivuxolimab. Adults with locally advanced or metastatic melanoma, renal cell carcinoma, hepatocellular carcinoma or head and neck squamous cell carcinoma were enrolled in the trial. CD4+ and CD8+ T cells were sorted separately from peripheral blood before TCR sequencing. The CDR3 spans 14 residues, from the cysteine through the phenylalanine. Only CDR3 DNA is held: 42 bases, read in frame from base 1. V loses 6 bases of germline sequence and J loses 4 bases, and the interval between the two ends is 13 bases. CDR1 and CDR2 are read off the germline V gene as MNHEY and SVGAGI.

Genomic DNA was isolated from the sorted cells so that the TCRbeta CDR3 region could be sequenced. The immunoSEQ Assay was used to sequence the TCRbeta CDR3 regions. Not all clones reach the TCRdb copy of this immuneACCESS table, which keeps in-frame sequences only. Checked studies attribute under half of the gap to unresolved V genes and leave the rest unexplained. Present in this sample are roughly 80,000 clones, almost 85% of which were seen just once. In total, the top ten clones hold 0.61% of the sample. These data belong to a study of OX40 agonist ivuxolimab in advanced cancers. In terms of the full investigation: Ivuxolimab, which targeted the costimulatory receptor OX40 (CD134), was an agonistic, fully human IgG2 monoclonal antibody. A male proportion of roughly 80% and a mean age of roughly 55 years, ranging from about 20 to 79, were recorded for the dose-escalation cohort. Intravenous ivuxolimab was administered to patients every 2 weeks at six dose levels: 0.01, 0.1, 0.3, 1.5, 3 and 10 mg/kg. The purpose of peripheral TCRbeta sequencing was to test whether ivuxolimab changed TCR sequence diversity and led to clonal T-cell expansion. Partial responses occurred in three dose-escalation patients, of whom one had hepatocellular carcinoma and two had cutaneous melanoma. Patients were allowed to have had prior anti-PD-1, anti-PD-L1 or anti-CTLA-4 therapy, and approximately 41% of the dose-escalation patients had previously received checkpoint inhibitors. Of the approximately 54 dose-escalation patients, hepatocellular carcinoma was present in approximately 20, melanoma in around 15, renal cell carcinoma in 9 and head and neck cancer in 9. The paper reports the monotherapy dose-escalation portion (N = 52 patients) of the phase I ivuxolimab trial.

What the authors observed across the whole study: Low levels of normalized T-cell clonal expansion were also seen in some patients who did not respond. The antigen specificity of the peripheral T cells that underwent clonal expansion was not determined. At doses from 0.1 to 3.0 mg/kg, clonal expansion was seen in both CD4+ and CD8+ blood T cells between baseline and week 6. In the 0.1-3.0 mg/kg groups, partial responders were among the patients with the lowest normalized peripheral clonal expansion, particularly in CD8+ T cells. After ivuxolimab, more expanded clones were found on average in CD8+ T cells than in CD4+ T cells.

This receptor was identified in an adult with an advanced solid tumor such as melanoma, head and neck, liver or kidney cancer. The material sequenced was CD4+ or CD8+ T cells sorted from blood, taken in a trial of the OX40 agonist ivuxolimab. Here the chain combines TRBV6-5 and TRBJ1-5; TRBD1 is possibly the D segment (5 matching bases). This receptor has the CDR3 CASSFTGLNQPQHF. The sequenced DNA: TGTGCCAGCAGCTTTACAGGATTAAATCAGCCCCAGCATTTT.